This entry lists 6 T cell receptor beta chains sequenced from one sample in a study of blood T cell repertoires in COVID-19. Assay used: immunoSEQ multiplex PCR; TCRdb lists only in-frame clones, some missing. The sample records approximately 500,000 clones, approximately 87% being singletons. What was sequenced was PBMCs or T cells enriched from blood (not recorded which). The receptors derive from a middle-aged woman who had recovered from COVID-19.

The gene calls are TRBV10-1 and TRBJ1-1, with D possibly matching TRBD1 (5 bases). Between the trimmed V and J ends, which lost 0 bases and 4 bases, there was a span of 15 bases. Germline CDR1 reads WNHNN; CDR2 reads SYGVQD (reference sequence). This CDR3 is built from 16 residues. CDR3 protein: CASSESRWGGTTEAFF. The CDR3 bases are TGCGCCAGCAGTGAGTCAAGGTGGGGGGGTACCACTGAAGCTTTCTTT.

The rearrangement uses TRBV5-1 and TRBJ1-2; no reliable D call. The V end was cut by 0 bases, the J end by 2 bases, with 8 bases between. The CDR3 consists of 14 residues. Germline loops: CDR1 SGHRS, CDR2 YFSETQ. CDR3 DNA: TGCGCCAGCAGCTTGGACTATTTAAACTATGGCTACACCTTC. Translation: CASSLDYLNYGYTF.

V usage is TRBV27 and J usage is TRBJ2-5; TRBD1 agrees at 9 bases. Looked up from germline, CDR1 is MNHEY and CDR2 is SMNVEV (reference sequence). V dropped 5 bases and J dropped 5; count of bases not matched to a gene: 9. CDR3 size: 15 residues. CDR3 bases: TGTGCCAGCAGTCCATCTCGACAGGGGGGGGAGACCCAGTACTTC. This codes for CASSPSRQGGETQYF.

The chain has TRBV2 and TRBJ1-2; tentative D call: TRBD1 (5 bases). Trimming removed 6 bases at V and 1 base at J, with 15 bases between. CDR1 is SNHLY, CDR2 FYNNEI, per germline. The CDR3 consists of 15 residues. CDR3 nucleotide sequence: TGTGCCAGCAGCCCCACCCGGGGGATTAACTATGGCTACACCTTC. It encodes CASSPTRGINYGYTF.

The chain has TRBV5-6 and TRBJ1-6; 9 bases fit TRBD1. V was clipped by 1 base and J by 4 bases; unmatched bases: 3. Germline CDR1 and CDR2: SGHDT and YYEEEE. The CDR3 covers 16 residues. CDR3: CASSLYRGLYNSPLHF. The CDR3 DNA reads TGTGCCAGCAGCTTGTACAGGGGGCTTTATAATTCACCCCTCCACTTT. The variable domain in full, completed from reference TRBV5-6 and TRBJ1-6, reads DAGVTQSPTHLIKTRGQQVTLRCSPKSGHDTVSWYQQALGQGPQFIFQYYEEEERQRGNFPDRFSGHQFPNYSSELNVNALLLGDSALYLCASSLYRGLYNSPLHFGNGTRLTVT.

This clone was seen just once. This sequence joins TRBV6-5 and TRBJ2-2; D might be TRBD1 (6 bases). CDR3 size: 14 residues. V was cut by 8 bases and J by 2 bases, with 12 bases left in between. CDR1 and CDR2 (germline): MNHEY, SVGAGI. In DNA, the CDR3 is TGTGCCAGCCAAGGACAGTACAACACCGGGGAGCTGTTTTTT. It specifies CASQGQYNTGELFF.